Given below is one T cell receptor beta chain in context. The antigen remains unidentified. The sample originates from a study of cytomegalovirus exposure and HLA in healthy donors. Germline assignment: CDR1 SGHAT and CDR2 FQNNGV. The CDR3 has 19 residues. V lost 0 bases and J lost 0, with 19 bases in between. Primers included in the PCR were 60 Vbeta and 13 Jbeta primers. The repertoire was sequenced with immunoSEQ multiplex PCR; TCRdb's copy has only in-frame clones and lacks some. The data show around 170,000 clones, with over 65% seen just once and around 3% held by the top ten. Findings and caveats of the study: TCR beta V segments were, for the most part, productive about 87% or about 30% of the time in an earlier analysis. The study listed some 160 cytomegalovirus-associated TCR beta chains. In a later analysis, TCR beta V- and J-gene trimming showed a link to a missense DCLRE1C variant.

Sequencing was performed on PBMCs. The rearrangement links TRBV11-2 to TRBJ2-3; D is perhaps TRBD2 (7 bases). The clonotype was recovered from a woman aged 50 to 60 in good health and CMV-seropositive. The CDR3 nucleotides are TGTGCCAGCAGCTTAGATACCCGCGGGGGCCCGCCTAGCACAGATACGCAGTATTTT. It is translated as CASSLDTRGGPPSTDTQYF. Combining the CDR3 with reference TRBV11-2 and TRBJ2-3 gives the whole variable domain EAGVAQSPRYKIIEKRQSVAFWCNPISGHATLYWYQQILGQGPKLLIQFQNNGVVDDSQLPKDRFSAERLKGVDSTLKIQPAKLEDSAVYLCASSLDTRGGPPSTDTQYFGPGTRLTVL.